These 5 T cell receptor beta chains were all obtained from the same sample, sequenced in a study of shared clonotypes between healthy human individuals. Using immunoSEQ multiplex PCR, the repertoire was profiled, and TCRdb retains in-frame clones only, with some absent. The data contain over 700,000 clones, 72% of them singletons. The sequenced material came from memory CD4+ T cells sorted from blood. Subset defined: CD45RA-negative fraction. The receptors stem from a woman between 25 and 40 years old in good health.

As regards this clone: This may arise from a read error, as a much more abundant clone is one base away. V gene TRBV7-7 combines with J gene TRBJ2-2; 7 positions match TRBD1. V shed 5 bases and J 3 bases; nucleotides not matched to a gene: 6. Per germline, CDR1 SSHAT and CDR2 FNYEAQ (reference sequence). The CDR3 has 15 residues. The CDR3 DNA reads TGTGCCAGCAGCGACGGGACAGCGGACACCGGGGAGCTGTTTTTT. It specifies CASSDGTADTGELFF.

This chain connects TRBV28 to TRBJ1-5; D not resolved. Germline CDR1 and CDR2: MDHEN and SYDVKM. The CDR3 sequence is 14 residues long. Trimming took 4 bases from V and 1 from J, leaving 8 bases between them. The CDR3 region has the DNA TGTGCCAGCAGTTCCTCGGGGAGCAATCAGCCCCAGCATTTT. This codes for CASSSSGSNQPQHF.

The rearrangement links TRBV5-1 to TRBJ2-7; tentative D call: TRBD2 (6 bases). The germline V gene has CDR1 SGHRS and CDR2 YFSETQ. The CDR3 runs to 16 residues. V gave up 0 bases and J gave up 4 bases, with 17 bases separating them. The CDR3 DNA reads TGCGCCAGCAGCTTGGGTCACGGAGGGAGAGGTTACGAGCAGTACTTC. This sequence encodes CASSLGHGGRGYEQYF.

In its sample, this clone was seen a few times. This likely reflects a read error, since a far larger clone is one base away. The same CDR3 is also encoded by other DNA sequences in this sample. The chain carries TRBV7-3 and TRBJ1-1, with TRBD1 matching over 8 bases. The J segment lost 3 bases and the V segment lost 5 bases, leaving 2 bases of the junction unmatched. The germline CDR1 and CDR2 sequences are SGHTA and FQGTGA. The CDR3 has 13 residues. The CDR3 sequence: CASSKQGDTEAFF. The DNA for the CDR3 is TGTGCCAGCAGCAAACAGGGGGACACTGAAGCTTTCTTT.

The chain employs TRBV7-8 and TRBJ1-2; TRBD1 might be the D (5 bases). V gave up 5 bases and J gave up 3 bases, with 19 bases separating them. Germline CDR1 SGHVS, CDR2 FQNEAQ. The CDR3 loop spans 16 amino acids. Written as DNA, the CDR3 is TGTGCCAGCAGCCCTAGGGGCCGGGCAGCCGACTATGGCTACACCTTC. It specifies CASSPRGRAADYGYTF.